The 5 T cell receptor beta chains reported below all come from one sample, sequenced in a study of cytomegalovirus exposure and HLA in healthy donors. The PCR used 60 Vbeta and 13 Jbeta primers. Repertoires were generated with immunoSEQ multiplex PCR, while TCRdb's copy carries only in-frame clones and drops some. The sample has 150,000 to 200,000 clones; about 80% are singletons. Sequencing input: PBMCs. These receptors were taken from a man aged 50 to 60 in good health and CMV-seropositive.

The chain combines TRBV6-5 with TRBJ1-2; the match to TRBD1 covers 9 bases. The CDR3 consists of 15 residues. The trim removed 4 bases at V and 8 bases at J, leaving 11 bases unmatched. Germline loops: CDR1 MNHEY, CDR2 SVGAGI. CDR3 in amino acids: CASSSKLQGAGGYTF. CDR3 bases: TGTGCCAGCAGTTCCAAACTACAGGGGGCAGGGGGCTACACCTTC.

The chain combines TRBV5-4 with TRBJ2-7, with 8 bases lining up with TRBD2. Germline trimming cut 3 bases from V and 4 bases from J; bases unmatched to any gene: 12. In germline, CDR1 is SGHNT, CDR2 YYREEE (reference sequence). This CDR3 spans 16 amino acids. CDR3 bases: TGTGCCAGCAGCTCCCAGTCCGGGACTAGTTTGTACGAGCAGTACTTC. This codes for CASSSQSGTSLYEQYF.

The chain is built from TRBV11-2 and TRBJ2-6, with a tentative D call TRBD1 (6 bases). Per germline, CDR1 SGHAT and CDR2 FQNNGV. Between the trimmed V and J ends, which lost 0 bases and 11 bases, there was a span of 11 bases. The CDR3 has 14 amino acids. The CDR3 DNA is TGTGCCAGCAGCTTAGATCGTAACAGGGACGTCCTGACTTTC. Translation gives CASSLDRNRDVLTF.

This clone was counted a single time. V is TRBV15 and J is TRBJ1-1; weak D call: TRBD1 (5 bases). The V gene lost 4 bases and the J gene lost 2 bases, with 14 bases spanning the gap. The CDR3 covers 15 residues. Germline V CDR1 and CDR2: LNHNV, YYDKDF (reference sequence). The CDR3 bases are TGTGCCACCAGCAAAGATCCGGGGGTTAACACTGAAGCTTTCTTT. Its translation is CATSKDPGVNTEAFF.

The rearrangement links TRBV7-6 to TRBJ1-2, with TRBD1 matching 7 bases. This CDR3 contains 13 residues. After removal of 0 bases from V and 8 bases from J, the junction contained 3 bases not matched to a gene. Germline CDR1 is SGHVS and CDR2 is FNYEAQ. The CDR3 DNA follows: TGTGCCAGCAGCTTAGCGACAGGGTCGGGCTACACCTTC. Protein sequence: CASSLATGSGYTF.